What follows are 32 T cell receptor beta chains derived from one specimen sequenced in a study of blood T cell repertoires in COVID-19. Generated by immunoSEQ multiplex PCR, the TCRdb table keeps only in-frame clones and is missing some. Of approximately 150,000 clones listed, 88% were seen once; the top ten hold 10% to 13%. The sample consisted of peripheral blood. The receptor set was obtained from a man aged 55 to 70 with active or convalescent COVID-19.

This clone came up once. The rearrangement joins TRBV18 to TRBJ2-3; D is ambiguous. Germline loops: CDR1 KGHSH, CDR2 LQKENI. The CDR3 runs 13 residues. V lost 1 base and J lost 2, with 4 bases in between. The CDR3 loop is CASSPRHTDTQYF. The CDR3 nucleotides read TGTGCCAGCTCACCACGGCACACAGATACGCAGTATTTT.

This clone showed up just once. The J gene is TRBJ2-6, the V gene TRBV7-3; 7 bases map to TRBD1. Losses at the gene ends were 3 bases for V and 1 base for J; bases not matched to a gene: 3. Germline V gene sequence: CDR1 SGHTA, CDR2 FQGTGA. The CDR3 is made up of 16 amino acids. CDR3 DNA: TGTGCCAGCAGCTTTCACAGGGGTTCTGGGGCCAACGTCCTGACTTTC. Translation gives CASSFHRGSGANVLTF. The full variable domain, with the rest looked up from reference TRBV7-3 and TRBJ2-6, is GAGVSQTPSNKVTEKGKYVELRCDPISGHTALYWYRQSLGQGPEFLIYFQGTGAADDSGLPNDRFFAVRPEGSVSTLKIQRTERGDSAVYLCASSFHRGSGANVLTFGAGSRLTVL.

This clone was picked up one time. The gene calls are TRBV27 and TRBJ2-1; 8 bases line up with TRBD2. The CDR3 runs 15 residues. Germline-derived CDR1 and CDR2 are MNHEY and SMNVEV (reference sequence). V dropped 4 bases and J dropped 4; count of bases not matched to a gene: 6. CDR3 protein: CASSSGLVEYNEQFF. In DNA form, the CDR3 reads TGTGCCAGCAGTTCGGGACTAGTGGAATACAATGAGCAGTTCTTC.

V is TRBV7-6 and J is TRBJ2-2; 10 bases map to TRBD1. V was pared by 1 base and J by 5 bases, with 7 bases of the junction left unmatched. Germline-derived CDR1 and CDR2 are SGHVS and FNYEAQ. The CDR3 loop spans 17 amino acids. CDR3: CASSLGPGTGVTGELFF. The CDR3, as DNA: TGTGCCAGCAGCTTAGGGCCGGGGACAGGGGTGACCGGGGAGCTGTTTTTT.

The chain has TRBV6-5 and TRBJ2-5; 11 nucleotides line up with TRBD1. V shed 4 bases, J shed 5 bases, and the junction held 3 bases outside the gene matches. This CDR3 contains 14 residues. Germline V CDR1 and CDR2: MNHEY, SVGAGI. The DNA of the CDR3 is TGTGCCAGCAGTTGGGACAGGGGGGCCGAGACCCAGTACTTC. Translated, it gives CASSWDRGAETQYF.

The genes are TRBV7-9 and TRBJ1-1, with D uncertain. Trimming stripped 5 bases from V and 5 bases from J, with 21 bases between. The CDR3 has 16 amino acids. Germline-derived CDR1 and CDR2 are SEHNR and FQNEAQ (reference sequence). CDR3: CASSPTLKGRPTEAFF. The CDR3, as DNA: TGTGCCAGCAGCCCTACACTCAAAGGGAGGCCGACTGAAGCTTTCTTT. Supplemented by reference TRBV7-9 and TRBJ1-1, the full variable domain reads DTGVSQNPRHKITKRGQNVTFRCDPISEHNRLYWYRQTLGQGPEFLTYFQNEAQLEKSRLLSDRFSAERPKGSFSTLEIQRTEQGDSAMYLCASSPTLKGRPTEAFFGQGTRLTVV.

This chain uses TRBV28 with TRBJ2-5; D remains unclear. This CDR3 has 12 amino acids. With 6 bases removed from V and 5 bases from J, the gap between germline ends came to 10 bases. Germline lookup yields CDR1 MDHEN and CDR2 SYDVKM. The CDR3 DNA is TGTGCCAGCAGCAGTCTGATGGAGACCCAGTACTTC. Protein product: CASSSLMETQYF.

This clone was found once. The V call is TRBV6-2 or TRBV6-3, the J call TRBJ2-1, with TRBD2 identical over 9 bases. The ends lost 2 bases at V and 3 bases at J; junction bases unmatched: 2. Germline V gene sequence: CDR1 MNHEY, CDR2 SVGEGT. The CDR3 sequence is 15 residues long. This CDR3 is CASSYVSGSYNEQFF. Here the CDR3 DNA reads TGTGCCAGCAGTTACGTTAGCGGGAGCTACAATGAGCAGTTCTTC.

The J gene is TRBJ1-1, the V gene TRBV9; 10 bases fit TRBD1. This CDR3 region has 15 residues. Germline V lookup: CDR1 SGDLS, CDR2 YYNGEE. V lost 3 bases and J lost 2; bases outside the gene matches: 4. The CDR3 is CASSASTGGNTEAFF. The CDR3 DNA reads TGTGCCAGCAGCGCCTCGACAGGGGGCAACACTGAAGCTTTCTTT.

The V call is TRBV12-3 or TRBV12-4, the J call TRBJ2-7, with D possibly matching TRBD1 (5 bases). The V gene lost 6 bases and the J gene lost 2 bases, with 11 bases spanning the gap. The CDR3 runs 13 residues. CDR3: CASRQTGAYEQYF. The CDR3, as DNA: TGTGCCAGCAGGCAAACAGGAGCCTACGAGCAGTACTTC.

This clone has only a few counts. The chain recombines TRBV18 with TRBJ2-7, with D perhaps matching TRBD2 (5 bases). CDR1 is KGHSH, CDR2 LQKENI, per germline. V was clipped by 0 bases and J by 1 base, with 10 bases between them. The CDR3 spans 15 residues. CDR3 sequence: CASSPPMTGSYEQYF. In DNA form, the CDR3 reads TGTGCCAGCTCACCACCGATGACGGGGTCCTACGAGCAGTACTTC.

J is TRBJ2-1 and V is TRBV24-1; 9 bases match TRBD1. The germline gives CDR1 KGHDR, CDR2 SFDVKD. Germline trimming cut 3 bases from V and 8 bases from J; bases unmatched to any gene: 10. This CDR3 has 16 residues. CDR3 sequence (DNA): TGTGCCACCAGTGATCTATCACAGGGGGCCATGGATGAGCAGTTCTTC. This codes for CATSDLSQGAMDEQFF.

The CDR3 sequence is CASSTRLVPGELFF. CDR3 DNA sequence: TGTGCCAGTAGTACGAGACTAGTTCCCGGGGAGCTGTTTTTT. The rearrangement links TRBV19 to TRBJ2-2, with D possibly being TRBD2 (6 bases). Trimming took off 4 bases at V and 6 bases at J, with 12 bases between the two ends. This CDR3 has 14 residues. Germline CDR1 is LNHDA and CDR2 is SQIVND (reference sequence). Variable domain in full (rest from reference TRBV19 and TRBJ2-2): DGGITQSPKYLFRKEGQNVTLSCEQNLNHDAMYWYRQDPGQGLRLIYYSQIVNDFQKGDIAEGYSVSREKKESFPLTVTSAQKNPTAFYLCASSTRLVPGELFFGEGSRLTVL.

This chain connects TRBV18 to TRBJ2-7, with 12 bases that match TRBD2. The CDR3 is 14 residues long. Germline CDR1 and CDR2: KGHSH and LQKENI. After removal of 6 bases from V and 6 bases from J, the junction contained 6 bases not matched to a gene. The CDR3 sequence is CASSLLAGGPEQYF. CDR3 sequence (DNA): TGTGCCAGCTCGCTTCTAGCGGGAGGGCCCGAGCAGTACTTC.

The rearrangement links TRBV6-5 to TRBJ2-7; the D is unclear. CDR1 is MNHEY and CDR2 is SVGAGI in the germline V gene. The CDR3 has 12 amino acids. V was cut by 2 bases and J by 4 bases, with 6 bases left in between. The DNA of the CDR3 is TGTGCCAGCAGTTACGACGGGTACGAGCAGTACTTC. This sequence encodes CASSYDGYEQYF.

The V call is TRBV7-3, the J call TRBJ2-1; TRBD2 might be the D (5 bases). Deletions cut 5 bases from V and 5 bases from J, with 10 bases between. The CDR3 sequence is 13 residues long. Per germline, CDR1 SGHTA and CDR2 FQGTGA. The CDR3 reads CASSPDSDNEQFF. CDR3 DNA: TGTGCCAGCAGCCCGGACTCAGACAATGAGCAGTTCTTC.

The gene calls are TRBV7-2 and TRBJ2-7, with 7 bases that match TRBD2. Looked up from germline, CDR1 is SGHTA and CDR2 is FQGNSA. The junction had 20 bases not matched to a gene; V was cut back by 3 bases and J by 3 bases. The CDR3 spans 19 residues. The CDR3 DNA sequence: TGTGCCAGCAGCTTCGGACCTCATCGACGGGACTATCAATTCTACGAGCAGTACTTC. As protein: CASSFGPHRRDYQFYEQYF.

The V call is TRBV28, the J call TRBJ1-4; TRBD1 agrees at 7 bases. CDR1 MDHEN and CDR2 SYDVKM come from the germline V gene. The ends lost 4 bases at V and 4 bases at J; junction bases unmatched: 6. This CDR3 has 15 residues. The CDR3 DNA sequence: TGTGCCAGCAGTTCCTCAGGGGGTCGTAATGAAAAACTGTTTTTT. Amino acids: CASSSSGGRNEKLFF.

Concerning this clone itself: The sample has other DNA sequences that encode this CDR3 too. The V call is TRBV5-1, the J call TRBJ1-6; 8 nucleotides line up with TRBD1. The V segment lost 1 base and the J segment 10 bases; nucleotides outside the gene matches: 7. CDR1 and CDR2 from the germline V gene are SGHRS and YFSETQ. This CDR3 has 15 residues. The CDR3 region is CASSLSGQGRSPLHF. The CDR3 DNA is TGCGCCAGCAGCTTGAGCGGACAGGGACGGTCACCCCTCCACTTT.

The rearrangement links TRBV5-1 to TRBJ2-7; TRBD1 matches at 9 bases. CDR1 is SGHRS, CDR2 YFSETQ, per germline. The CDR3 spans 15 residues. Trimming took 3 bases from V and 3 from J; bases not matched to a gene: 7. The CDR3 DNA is TGCGCCAGCAGCTCGAAGGACAGGGGCATCTACGAGCAGTACTTC. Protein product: CASSSKDRGIYEQYF.

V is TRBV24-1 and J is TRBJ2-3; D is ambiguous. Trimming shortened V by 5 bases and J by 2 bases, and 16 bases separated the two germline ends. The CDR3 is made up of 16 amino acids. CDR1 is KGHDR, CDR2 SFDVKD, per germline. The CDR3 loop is CATSGYSRSYTDTQYF. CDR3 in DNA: TGTGCCACCAGTGGTTATTCAAGATCCTACACAGATACGCAGTATTTT.

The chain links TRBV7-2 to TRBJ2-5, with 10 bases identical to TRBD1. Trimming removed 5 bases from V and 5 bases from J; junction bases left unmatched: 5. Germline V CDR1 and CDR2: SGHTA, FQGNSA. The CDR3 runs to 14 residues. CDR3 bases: TGTGCCAGCAGCGTACGGACAGGGGGGGAGACCCAGTACTTC. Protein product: CASSVRTGGETQYF.

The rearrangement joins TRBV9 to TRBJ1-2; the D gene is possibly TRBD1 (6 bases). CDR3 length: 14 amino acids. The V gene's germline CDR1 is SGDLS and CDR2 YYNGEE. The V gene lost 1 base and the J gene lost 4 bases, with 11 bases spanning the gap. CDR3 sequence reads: CASSVLQGTYGYTF. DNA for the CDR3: TGTGCCAGCAGCGTACTACAGGGAACCTATGGCTACACCTTC.

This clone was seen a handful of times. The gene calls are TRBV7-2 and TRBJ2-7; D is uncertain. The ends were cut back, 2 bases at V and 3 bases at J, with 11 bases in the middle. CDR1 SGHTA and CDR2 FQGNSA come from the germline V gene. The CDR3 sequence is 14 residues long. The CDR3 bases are TGTGCCAGCAGCTTACTTCCGGGTTACTACGAGCAGTACTTC. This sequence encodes CASSLLPGYYEQYF.

CDR3 amino acids: CASRSLAGPSYNEQFF. For the CDR3, the DNA is TGTGCCAGCAGATCACTAGCGGGCCCCTCCTACAATGAGCAGTTCTTC. The V gene is TRBV4-2, the J gene TRBJ2-1; 9 bases match TRBD2. The CDR3 contains 16 residues. Germline V gene data show CDR1 as LGHNA and CDR2 as YNFKEQ. The V segment lost 6 bases and the J segment 0 bases; nucleotides outside the gene matches: 6.

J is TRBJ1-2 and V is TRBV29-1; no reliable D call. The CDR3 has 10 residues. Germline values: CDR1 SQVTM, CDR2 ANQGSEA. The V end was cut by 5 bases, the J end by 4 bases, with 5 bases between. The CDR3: CSVLSYGYTF. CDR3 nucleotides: TGCAGCGTTCTTAGCTATGGCTACACCTTC.

The CDR3 DNA reads as TGTGCAAGTCGCTTACGGGGGGCATCTAGCTATGGCTACACCTTC. This encodes CASRLRGASSYGYTF. This chain links TRBV12-2 with TRBJ1-2. TRBV12-2 is a listed pseudogene. The CDR3 length is 15 residues.

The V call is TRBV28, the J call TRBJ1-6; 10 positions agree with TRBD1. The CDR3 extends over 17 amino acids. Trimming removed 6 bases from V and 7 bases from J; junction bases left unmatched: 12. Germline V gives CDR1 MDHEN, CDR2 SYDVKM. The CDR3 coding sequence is TGTGCCAGCAGAACCCGGGACAGGGGTGTCATGAATTCACCCCTCCACTTT. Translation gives CASRTRDRGVMNSPLHF.

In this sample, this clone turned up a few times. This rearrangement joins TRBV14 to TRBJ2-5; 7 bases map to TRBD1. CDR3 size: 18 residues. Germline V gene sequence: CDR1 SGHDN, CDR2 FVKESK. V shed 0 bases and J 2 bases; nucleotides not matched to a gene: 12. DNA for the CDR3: TGTGCCAGCAGCCAAGAAAAAAGGTGGCCAGGGGGTCAAGAGACCCAGTACTTC. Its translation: CASSQEKRWPGGQETQYF.

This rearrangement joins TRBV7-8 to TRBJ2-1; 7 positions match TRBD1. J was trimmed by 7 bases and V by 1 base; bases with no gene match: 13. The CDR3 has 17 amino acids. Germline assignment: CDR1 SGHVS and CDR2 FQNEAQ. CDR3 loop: CASSLGEGTEFINEQFF. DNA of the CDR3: TGTGCCAGCAGCTTAGGGGAAGGGACAGAATTTATAAATGAGCAGTTCTTC.

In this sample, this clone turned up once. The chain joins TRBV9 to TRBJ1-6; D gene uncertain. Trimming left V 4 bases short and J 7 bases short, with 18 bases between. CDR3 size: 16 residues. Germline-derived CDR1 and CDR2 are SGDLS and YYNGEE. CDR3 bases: TGTGCCAGCAGCCAAAACGAGGGAATCTTCAATTCACCCCTCCACTTT. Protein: CASSQNEGIFNSPLHF.

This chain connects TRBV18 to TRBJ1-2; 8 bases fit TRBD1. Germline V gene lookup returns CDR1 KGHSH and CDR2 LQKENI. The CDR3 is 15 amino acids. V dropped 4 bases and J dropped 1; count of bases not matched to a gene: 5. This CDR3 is CASSQGQVHNYGYTF. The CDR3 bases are TGTGCCAGCTCACAGGGACAGGTCCATAACTATGGCTACACCTTC.